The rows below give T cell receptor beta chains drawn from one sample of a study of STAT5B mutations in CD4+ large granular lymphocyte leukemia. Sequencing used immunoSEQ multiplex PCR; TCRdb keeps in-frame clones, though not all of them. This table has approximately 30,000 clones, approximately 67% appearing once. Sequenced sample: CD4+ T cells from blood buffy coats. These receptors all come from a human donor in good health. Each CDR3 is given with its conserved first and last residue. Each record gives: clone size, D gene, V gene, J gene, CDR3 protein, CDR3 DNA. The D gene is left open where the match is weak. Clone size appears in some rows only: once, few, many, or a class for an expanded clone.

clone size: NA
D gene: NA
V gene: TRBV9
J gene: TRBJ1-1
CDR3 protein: CASSVDLNREEAFF
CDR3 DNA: TGTGCCAGCAGCGTAGATCTCAACAGGGAGGAAGCTTTCTTT

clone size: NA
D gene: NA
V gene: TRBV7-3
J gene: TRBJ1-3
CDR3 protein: CASSLGGPGNTIYF
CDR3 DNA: TGTGCCAGCAGCTTAGGGGGGCCTGGAAACACCATATATTTT

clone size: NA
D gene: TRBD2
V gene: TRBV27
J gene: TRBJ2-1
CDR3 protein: CASSLREGSNEQFF
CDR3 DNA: TGTGCCAGCAGTCTCCGGGAGGGTAGCAATGAGCAGTTCTTC

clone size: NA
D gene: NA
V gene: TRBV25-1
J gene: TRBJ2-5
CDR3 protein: CASMNRADQETQYF
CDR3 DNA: TGTGCCAGCATGAATAGGGCGGACCAAGAGACCCAGTACTTC

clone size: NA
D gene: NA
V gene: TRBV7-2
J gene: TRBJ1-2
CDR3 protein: CASSFGDRRYGYTF
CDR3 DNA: TGTGCCAGCAGCTTCGGGGACCGTCGATATGGCTACACCTTC

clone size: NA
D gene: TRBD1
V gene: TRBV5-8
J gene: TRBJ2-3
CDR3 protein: CASSPWLGQGGDTQYF
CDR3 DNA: TGTGCCAGCAGCCCGTGGTTGGGACAGGGGGGAGATACGCAGTATTTT

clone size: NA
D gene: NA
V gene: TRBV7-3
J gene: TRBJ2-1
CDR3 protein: CASSLSFGNEQFF
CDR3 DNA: TGTGCCAGCAGCTTAAGTTTCGGGAATGAGCAGTTCTTC

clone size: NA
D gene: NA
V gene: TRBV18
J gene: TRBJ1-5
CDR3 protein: CASSEGSNQPQHF
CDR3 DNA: TGTGCCAGCTCAGAGGGGAGCAATCAGCCCCAGCATTTT

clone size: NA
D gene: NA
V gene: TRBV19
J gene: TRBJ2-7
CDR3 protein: CASSRSWTYEQYF
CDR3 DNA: TGTGCCAGTAGTAGGTCTTGGACCTACGAGCAGTACTTC

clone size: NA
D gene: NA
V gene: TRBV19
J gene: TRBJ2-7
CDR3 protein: CASSARRYPHEQYF
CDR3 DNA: TGTGCCAGTAGTGCCCGGCGATACCCCCACGAGCAGTACTTC

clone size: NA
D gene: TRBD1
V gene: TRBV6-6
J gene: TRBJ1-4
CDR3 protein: CASSGQGVEKLFF
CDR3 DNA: TGTGCCAGCAGCGGACAGGGGGTTGAAAAACTGTTTTTT

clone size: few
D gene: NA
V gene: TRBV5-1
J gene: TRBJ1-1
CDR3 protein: CASRGNRTNTEAFF
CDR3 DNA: TGCGCCAGCAGGGGGAACAGGACGAACACTGAAGCTTTCTTT

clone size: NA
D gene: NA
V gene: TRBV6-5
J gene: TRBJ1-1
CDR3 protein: CASRGEVNTEAFF
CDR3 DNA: TGTGCCAGCCGAGGGGAGGTGAACACTGAAGCTTTCTTT

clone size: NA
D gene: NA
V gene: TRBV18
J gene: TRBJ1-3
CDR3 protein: CASSPLTSPGNTIYF
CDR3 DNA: TGTGCCAGCTCACCACTGACCAGCCCTGGAAACACCATATATTTT

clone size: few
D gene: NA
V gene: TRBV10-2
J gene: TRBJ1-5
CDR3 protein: CASSSGLGNQPQHF
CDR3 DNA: TGCGCCAGCAGTTCTGGCTTGGGCAATCAGCCCCAGCATTTT

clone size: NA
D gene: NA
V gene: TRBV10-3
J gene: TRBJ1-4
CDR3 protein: CAISESVGGLEKLFF
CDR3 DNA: TGTGCCATCAGTGAGTCGGTTGGGGGCCTTGAAAAACTGTTTTTT

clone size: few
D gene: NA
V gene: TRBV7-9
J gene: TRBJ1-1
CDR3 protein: CASSLGSGVNTEAFF
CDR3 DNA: TGTGCCAGCAGCTTAGGTTCAGGGGTGAACACTGAAGCTTTCTTT

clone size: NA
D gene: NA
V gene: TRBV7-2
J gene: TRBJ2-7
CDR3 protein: CASSSRVLYEQYF
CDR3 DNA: TGTGCCAGCAGCTCCCGGGTTCTCTACGAGCAGTACTTC

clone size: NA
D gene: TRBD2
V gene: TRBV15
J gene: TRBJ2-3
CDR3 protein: CATSRGSGGTDTQYF
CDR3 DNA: TGTGCCACCAGCAGAGGGAGCGGGGGCACAGATACGCAGTATTTT

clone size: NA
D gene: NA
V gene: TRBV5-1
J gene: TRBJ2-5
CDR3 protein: CASTPGSQETQYF
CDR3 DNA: TGCGCCAGCACCCCCGGCAGCCAAGAGACCCAGTACTTC